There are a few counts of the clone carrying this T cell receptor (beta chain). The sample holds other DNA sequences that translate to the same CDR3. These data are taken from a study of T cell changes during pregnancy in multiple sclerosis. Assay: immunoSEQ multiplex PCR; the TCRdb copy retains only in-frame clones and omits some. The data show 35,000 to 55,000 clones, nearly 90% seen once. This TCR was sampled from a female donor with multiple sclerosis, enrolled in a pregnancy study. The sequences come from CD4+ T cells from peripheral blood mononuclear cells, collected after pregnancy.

CDR3: CASSPGQVGTDTQYF. CDR3 nucleotide sequence: TGTGCCAGCTCACCGGGACAGGTTGGCACAGATACGCAGTATTTT. This chain joins TRBV18 and TRBJ2-3; TRBD1 matches 8 bases. V lost 3 bases and J lost 1; bases outside the gene matches: 3. The CDR3 extends over 15 amino acids. Germline V gene lookup returns CDR1 KGHSH and CDR2 LQKENI.